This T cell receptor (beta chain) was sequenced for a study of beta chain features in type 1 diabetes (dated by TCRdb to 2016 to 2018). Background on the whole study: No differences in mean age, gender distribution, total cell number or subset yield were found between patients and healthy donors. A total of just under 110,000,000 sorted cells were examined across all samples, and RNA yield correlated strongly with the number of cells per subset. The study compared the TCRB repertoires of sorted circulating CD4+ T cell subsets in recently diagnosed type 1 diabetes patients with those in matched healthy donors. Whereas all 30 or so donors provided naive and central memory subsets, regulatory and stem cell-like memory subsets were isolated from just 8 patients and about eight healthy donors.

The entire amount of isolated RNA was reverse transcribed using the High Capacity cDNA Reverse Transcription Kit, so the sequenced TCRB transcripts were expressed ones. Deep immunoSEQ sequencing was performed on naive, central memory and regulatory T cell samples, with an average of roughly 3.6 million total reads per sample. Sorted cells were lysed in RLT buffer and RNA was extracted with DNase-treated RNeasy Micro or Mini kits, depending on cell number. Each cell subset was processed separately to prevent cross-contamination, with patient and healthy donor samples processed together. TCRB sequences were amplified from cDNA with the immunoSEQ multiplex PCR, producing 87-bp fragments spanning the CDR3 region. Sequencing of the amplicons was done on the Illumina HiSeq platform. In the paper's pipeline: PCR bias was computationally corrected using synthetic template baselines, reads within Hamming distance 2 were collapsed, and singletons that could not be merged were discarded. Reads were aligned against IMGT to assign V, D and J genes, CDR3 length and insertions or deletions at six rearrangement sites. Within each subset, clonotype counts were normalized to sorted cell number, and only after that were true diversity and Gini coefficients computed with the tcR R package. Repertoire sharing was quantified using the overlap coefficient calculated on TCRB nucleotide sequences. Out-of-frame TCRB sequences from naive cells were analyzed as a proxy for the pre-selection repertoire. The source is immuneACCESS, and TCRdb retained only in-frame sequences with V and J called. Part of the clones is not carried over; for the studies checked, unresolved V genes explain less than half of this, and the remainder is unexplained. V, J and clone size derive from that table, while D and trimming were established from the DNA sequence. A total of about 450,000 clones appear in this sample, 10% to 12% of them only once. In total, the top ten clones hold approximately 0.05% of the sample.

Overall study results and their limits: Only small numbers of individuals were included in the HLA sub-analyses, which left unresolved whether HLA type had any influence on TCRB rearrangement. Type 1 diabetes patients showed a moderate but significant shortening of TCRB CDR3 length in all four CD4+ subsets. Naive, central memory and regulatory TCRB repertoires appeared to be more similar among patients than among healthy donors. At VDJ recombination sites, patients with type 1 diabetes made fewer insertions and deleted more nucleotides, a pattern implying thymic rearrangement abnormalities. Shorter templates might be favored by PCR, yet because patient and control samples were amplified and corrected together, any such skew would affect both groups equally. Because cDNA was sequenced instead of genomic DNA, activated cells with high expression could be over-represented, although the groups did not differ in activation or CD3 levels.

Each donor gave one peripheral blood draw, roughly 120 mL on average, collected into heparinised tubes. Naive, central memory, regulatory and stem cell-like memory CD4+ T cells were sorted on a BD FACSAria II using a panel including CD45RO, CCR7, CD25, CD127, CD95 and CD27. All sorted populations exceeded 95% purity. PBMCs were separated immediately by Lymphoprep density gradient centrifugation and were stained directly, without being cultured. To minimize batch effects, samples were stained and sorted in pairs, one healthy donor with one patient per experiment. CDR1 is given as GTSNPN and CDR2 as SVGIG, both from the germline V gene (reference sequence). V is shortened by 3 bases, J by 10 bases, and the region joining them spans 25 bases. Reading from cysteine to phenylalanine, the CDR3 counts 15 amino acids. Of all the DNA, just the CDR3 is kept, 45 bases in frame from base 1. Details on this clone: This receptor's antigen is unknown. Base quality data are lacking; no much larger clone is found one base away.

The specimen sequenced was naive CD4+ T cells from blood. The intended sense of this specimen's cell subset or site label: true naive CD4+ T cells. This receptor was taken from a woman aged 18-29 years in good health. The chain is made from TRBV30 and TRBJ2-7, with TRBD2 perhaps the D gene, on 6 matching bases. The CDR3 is CAWRVQRSPSADQYF. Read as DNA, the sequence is TGTGCCTGGAGGGTCCAACGTTCCCCTAGCGCCGACCAGTACTTC.